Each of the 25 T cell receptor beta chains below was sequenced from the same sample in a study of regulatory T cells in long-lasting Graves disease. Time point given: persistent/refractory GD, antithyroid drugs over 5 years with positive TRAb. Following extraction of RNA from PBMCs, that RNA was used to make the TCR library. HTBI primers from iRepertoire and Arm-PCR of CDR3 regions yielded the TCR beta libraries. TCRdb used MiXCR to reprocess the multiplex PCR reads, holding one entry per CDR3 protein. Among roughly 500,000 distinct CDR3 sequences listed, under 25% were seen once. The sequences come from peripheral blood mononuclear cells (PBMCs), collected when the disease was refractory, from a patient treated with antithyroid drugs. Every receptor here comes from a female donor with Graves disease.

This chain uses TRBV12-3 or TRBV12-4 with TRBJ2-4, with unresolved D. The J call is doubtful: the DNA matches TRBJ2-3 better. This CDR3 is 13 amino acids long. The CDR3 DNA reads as TGTGCCAGCAGTTTAACGAGCCTAGAGACGCAGTATTTT. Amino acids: CASSLTSLETQYF.

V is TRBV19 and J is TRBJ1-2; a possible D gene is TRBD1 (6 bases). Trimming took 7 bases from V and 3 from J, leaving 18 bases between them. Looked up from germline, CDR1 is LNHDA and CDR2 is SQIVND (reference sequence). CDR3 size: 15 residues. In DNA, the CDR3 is TGTGCCAGTACTCCTCTGGACAGAGAGTACTATGGCTACACCTTC. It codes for CASTPLDREYYGYTF.

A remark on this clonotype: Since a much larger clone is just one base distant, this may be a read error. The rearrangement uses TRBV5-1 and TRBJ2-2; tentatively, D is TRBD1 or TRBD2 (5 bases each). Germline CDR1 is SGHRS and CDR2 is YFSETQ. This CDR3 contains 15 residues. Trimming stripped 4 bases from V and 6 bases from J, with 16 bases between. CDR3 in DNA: TGCGCCAGCAGCCGGGGCAGGGCAGCAGCCGGGGAGCTGTTTTTT. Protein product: CASSRGRAAAGELFF. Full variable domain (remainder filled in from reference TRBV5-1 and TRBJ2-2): KAGVTQTPRYLIKTRGQQVTLSCSPISGHRSVSWYQQTPGQGLQFLFEYFSETQRNKGNFPGRFSGRQFSNSRSEMNVSTLELGDSALYLCASSRGRAAAGELFFGEGSRLTVL.

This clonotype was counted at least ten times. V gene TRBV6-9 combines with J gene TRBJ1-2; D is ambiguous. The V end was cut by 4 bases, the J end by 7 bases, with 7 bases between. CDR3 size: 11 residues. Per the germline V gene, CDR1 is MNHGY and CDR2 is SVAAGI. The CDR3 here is CASSLRVGYTF. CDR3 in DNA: TGTGCCAGCAGTTTGAGGGTTGGCTACACCTTC.

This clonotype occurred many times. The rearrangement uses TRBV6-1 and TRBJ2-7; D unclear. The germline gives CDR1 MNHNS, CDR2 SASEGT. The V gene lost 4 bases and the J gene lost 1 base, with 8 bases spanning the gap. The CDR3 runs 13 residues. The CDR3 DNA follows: TGTGCCAGCAGTGTTTGGCTTTCCTACGAGCAGTACTTC. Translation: CASSVWLSYEQYF.

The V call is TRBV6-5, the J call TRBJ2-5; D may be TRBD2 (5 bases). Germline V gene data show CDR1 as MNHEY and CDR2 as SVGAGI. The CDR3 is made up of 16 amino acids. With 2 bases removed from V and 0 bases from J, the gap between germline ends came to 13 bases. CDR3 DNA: TGTGCCAGCAGTTACCGCCCTCCGGGGAACCAAGAGACCCAGTACTTC. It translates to CASSYRPPGNQETQYF.

In nucleotides, the CDR3 is TGCAGCGTGTTAACAGGGTTGCTTGCTTTCTTT. It codes for CSVLTGLLAFF. V and J are TRBV29-1 and TRBJ1-1; tentatively, D is TRBD1 (6 bases). In germline, CDR1 is SQVTM, CDR2 ANQGSEA. V lost 6 bases to trimming and J lost 11 bases, with 16 bases between them. The CDR3 has 11 amino acids.

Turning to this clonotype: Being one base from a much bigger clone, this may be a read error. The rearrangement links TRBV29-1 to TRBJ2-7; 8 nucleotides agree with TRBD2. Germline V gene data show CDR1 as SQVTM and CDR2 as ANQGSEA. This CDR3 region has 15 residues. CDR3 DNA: TGCAGCGTGTTGTGGGGCGGGAGGATCGACTACGGGCAGTACTTC. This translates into CSVLWGGRIDYGQYF.

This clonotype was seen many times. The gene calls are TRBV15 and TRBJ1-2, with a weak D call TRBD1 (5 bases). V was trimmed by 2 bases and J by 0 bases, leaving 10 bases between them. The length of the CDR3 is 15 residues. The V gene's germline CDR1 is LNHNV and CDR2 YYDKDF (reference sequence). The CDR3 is CATSRPTGANYGYTF. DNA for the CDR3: TGTGCCACCAGCAGACCGACGGGGGCTAACTATGGCTACACCTTC.

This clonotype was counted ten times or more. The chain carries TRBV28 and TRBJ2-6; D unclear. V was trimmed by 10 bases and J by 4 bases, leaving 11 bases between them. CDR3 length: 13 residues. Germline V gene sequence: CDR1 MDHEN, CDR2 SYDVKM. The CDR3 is CATNPPGANVLTF. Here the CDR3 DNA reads TGTGCCACGAACCCACCAGGGGCCAACGTCCTGACTTTC.

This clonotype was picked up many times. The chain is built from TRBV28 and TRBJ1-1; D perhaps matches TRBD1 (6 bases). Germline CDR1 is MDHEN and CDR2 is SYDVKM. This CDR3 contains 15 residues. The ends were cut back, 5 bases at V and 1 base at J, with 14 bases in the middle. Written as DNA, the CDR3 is TGTGCCAGCAGTATCCTACAGGGACGGAACACTGAAGCTTTCTTT. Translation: CASSILQGRNTEAFF.

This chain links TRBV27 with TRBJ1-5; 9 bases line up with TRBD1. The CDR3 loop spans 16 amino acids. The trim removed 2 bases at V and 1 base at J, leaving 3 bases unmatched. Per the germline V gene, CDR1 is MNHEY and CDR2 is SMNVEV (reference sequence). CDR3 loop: CASSLTGGGSNQPQHF. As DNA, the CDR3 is TGTGCCAGCAGTTTAACAGGGGGCGGGAGCAATCAGCCCCAGCATTTT.

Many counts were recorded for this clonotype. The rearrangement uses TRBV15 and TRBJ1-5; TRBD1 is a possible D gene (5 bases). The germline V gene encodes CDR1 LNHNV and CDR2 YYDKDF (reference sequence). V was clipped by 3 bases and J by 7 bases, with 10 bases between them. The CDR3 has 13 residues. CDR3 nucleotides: TGTGCCACCAGCAGGGACACGGGGCAGCCCCAGCATTTT. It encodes CATSRDTGQPQHF.

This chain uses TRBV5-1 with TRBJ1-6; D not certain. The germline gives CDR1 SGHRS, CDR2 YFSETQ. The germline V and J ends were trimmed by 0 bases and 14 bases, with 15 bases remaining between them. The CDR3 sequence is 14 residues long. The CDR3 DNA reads TGCGCCAGCAGCTTGGATGAGACCGGTATCACCCTCCACTTT. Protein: CASSLDETGITLHF. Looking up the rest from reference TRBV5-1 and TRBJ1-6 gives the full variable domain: KAGVTQTPRYLIKTRGQQVTLSCSPISGHRSVSWYQQTPGQGLQFLFEYFSETQRNKGNFPGRFSGRQFSNSRSEMNVSTLELGDSALYLCASSLDETGITLHFGNGTRLTVT.

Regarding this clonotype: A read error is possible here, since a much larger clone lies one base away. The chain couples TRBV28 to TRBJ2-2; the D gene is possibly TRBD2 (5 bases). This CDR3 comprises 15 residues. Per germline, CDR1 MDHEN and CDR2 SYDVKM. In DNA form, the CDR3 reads TGTGCCAGCAAGCAAGGAAGGGCTTACACCGGGAAGCTGTTTTTT. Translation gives CASKQGRAYTGKLFF.

In DNA form, the CDR3 reads TGCGCCAGCAGCTGGGAATTCGGACAGACGAACACTGAAGCTTTCTTT. Translating it yields CASSWEFGQTNTEAFF. The chain has TRBV5-1 and TRBJ1-1, with TRBD1 as a possible D gene (6 bases). The CDR3 totals 16 residues. The V end was cut by 3 bases, the J end by 1 base, with 16 bases between. Germline-derived CDR1 and CDR2 are SGHRS and YFSETQ.

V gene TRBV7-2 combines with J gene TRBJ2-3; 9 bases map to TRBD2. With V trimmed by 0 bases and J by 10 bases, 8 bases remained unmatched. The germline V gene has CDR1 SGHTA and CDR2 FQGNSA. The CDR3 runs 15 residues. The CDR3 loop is CASSLARRGGLPQYF. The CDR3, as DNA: TGTGCCAGCAGCTTAGCGCGGCGGGGGGGCCTCCCGCAGTATTTT. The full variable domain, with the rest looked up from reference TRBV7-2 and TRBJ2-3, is GAGVSQSPSNKVTEKGKDVELRCDPISGHTALYWYRQSLGQGLEFLIYFQGNSAPDKSGLPSDRFSAERTGGSVSTLTIQRTQQEDSAVYLCASSLARRGGLPQYFGPGTRLTVL.

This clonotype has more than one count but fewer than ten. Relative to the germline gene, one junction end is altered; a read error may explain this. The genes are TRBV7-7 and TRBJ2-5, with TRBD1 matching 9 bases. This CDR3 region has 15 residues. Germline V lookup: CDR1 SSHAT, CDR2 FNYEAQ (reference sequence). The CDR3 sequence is CASSSLGQGRETQYF. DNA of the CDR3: TGTGCTAGCAGCTCTCTCGGACAGGGGAGGGAGACCCAGTACTTC.

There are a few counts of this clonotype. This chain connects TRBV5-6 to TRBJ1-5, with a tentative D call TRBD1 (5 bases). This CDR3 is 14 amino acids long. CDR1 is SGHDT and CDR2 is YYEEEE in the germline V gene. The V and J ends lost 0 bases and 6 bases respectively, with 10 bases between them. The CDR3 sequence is CASSLALGGQPQHF. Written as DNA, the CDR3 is TGTGCCAGCAGCTTGGCTTTGGGGGGTCAGCCCCAGCATTTT.

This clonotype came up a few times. The CDR3 loop is CASSASTGTPNEKLFF. DNA for the CDR3: TGCGCCAGCAGCGCATCAACCGGGACACCTAATGAAAAACTGTTTTTT. The chain is built from TRBV4-3 and TRBJ1-4; perhaps TRBD1 as D (6 bases). The CDR3 sequence is 16 residues long. Germline values: CDR1 LGHNA, CDR2 YSLEER. The V gene lost 5 bases and the J gene lost 3 bases, with 16 bases spanning the gap.

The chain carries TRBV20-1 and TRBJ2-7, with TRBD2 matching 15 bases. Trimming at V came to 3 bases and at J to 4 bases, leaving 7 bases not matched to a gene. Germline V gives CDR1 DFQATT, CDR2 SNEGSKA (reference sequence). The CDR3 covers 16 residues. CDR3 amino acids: CSASTSGLAGGYEQYF. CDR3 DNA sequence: TGCAGTGCTAGTACCTCGGGACTAGCGGGGGGATACGAGCAGTACTTC.

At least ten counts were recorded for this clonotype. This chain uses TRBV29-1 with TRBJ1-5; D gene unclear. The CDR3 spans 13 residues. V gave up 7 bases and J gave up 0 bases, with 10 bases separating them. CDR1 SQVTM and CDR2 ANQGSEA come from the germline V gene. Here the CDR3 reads CSAALDSNQPQHF. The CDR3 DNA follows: TGCAGCGCCGCCTTAGATAGCAATCAGCCCCAGCATTTT.

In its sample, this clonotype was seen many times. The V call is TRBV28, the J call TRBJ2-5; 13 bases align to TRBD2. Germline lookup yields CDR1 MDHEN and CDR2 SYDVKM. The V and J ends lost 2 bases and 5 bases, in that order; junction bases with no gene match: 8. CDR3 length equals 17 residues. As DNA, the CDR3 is TGTGCCAGCAGTTTAAGACTAGCGGGGGGCTGGACGGAGACCCAGTACTTC. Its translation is CASSLRLAGGWTETQYF.

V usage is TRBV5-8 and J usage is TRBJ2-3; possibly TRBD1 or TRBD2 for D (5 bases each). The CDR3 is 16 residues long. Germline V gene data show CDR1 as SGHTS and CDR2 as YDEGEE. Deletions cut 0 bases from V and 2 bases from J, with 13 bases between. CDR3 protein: CASSLEGRTSTDTQYF. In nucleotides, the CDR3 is TGTGCCAGCAGCTTGGAGGGACGTACCTCCACAGATACGCAGTATTTT.

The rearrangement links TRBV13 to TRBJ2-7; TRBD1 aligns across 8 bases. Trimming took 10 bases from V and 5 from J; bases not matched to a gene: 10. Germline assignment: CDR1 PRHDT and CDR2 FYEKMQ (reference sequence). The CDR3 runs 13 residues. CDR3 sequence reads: CATGTGGSDEQYF. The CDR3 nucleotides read TGTGCCACCGGAACAGGGGGGAGCGACGAGCAGTACTTC.